The T cell receptor (beta chain) described here comes from a study of T-cell memory formation after mild COVID-19. In this sample, this clonotype turned up many times. TCRdb itself ran the 5' RACE reads through MiXCR, one entry per CDR3 protein. The data show 500,000 to 550,000 distinct CDR3 sequences, roughly 20% seen once. Trimming at V came to 0 bases and at J to 0 bases, leaving 2 bases not matched to a gene. The germline V gene has CDR1 MNHEY and CDR2 SMNVEV (reference sequence). This CDR3 comprises 16 residues. Sequencing was done on a sample of PBMCs or a T cell subset sorted from them (not recorded which). The rearrangement uses TRBV27 and TRBJ2-3, with TRBD2 matching over 8 bases. This TCR derives from an adult woman who had mild COVID-19 (a few samples of this study predate the infection). Cell type and time point are not known. CDR3 nucleotides: TGTGCCAGCAGTTTATCGCCTAGCGGGAGCACAGATACGCAGTATTTT. Encoded protein: CASSLSPSGSTDTQYF.